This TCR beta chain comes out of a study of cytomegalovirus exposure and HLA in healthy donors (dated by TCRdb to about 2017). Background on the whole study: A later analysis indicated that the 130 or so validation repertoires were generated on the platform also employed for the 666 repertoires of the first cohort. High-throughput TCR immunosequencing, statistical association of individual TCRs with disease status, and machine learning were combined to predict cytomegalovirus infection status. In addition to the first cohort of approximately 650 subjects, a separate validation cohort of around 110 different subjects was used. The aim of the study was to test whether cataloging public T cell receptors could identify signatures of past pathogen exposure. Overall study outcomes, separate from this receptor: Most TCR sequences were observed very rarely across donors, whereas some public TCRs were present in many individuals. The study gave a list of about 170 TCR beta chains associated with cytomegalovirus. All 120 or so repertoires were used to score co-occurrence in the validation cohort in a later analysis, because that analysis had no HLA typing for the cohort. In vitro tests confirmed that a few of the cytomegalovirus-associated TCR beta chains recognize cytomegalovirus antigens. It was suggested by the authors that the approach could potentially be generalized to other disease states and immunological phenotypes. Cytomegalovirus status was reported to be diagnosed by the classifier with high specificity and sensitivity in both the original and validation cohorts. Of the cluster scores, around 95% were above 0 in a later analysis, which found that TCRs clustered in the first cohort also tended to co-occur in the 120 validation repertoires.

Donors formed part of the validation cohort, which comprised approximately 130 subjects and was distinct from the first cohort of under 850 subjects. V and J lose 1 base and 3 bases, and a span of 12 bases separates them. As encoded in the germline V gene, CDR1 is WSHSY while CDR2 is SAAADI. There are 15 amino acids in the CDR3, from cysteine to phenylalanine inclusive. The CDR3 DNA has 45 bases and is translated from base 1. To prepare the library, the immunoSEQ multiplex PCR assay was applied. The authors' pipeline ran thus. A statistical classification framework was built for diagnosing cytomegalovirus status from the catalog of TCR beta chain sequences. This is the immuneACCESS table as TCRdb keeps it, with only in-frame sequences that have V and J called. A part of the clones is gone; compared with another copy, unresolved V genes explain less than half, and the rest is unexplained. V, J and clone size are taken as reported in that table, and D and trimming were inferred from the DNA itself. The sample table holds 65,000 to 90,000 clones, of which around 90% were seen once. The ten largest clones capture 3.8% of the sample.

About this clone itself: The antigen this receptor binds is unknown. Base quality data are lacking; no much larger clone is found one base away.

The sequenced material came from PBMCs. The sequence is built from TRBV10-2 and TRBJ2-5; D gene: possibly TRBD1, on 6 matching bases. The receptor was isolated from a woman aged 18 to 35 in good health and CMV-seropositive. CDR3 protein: CASSEYRVGKETQYF. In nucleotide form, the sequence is TGCGCCAGCAGTGAGTACAGGGTAGGAAAAGAGACCCAGTACTTC.